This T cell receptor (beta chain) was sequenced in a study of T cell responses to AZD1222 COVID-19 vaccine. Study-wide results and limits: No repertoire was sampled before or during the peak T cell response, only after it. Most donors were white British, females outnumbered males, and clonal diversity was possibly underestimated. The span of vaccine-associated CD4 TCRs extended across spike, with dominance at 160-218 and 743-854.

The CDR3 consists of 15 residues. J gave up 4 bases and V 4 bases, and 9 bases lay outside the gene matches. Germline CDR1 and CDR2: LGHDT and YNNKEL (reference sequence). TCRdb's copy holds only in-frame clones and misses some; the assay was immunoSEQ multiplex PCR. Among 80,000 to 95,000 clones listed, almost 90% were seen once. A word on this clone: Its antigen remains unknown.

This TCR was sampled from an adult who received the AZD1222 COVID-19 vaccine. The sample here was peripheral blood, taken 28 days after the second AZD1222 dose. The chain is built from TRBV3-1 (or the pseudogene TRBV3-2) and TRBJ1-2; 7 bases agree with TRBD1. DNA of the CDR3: TGTGCCAGCAGCCCGGCCACGAGGGGGCCCTATGGCTACACCTTC. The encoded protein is CASSPATRGPYGYTF.